This entry describes one T cell receptor (beta chain). The antigen remains undetermined. The data were produced by immunoSEQ multiplex PCR, yet TCRdb's version contains in-frame clones alone and is incomplete. The table has 45,000 or so clones, about three quarters seen once. Subsequent to a culture period of 10 to 11 days, CD4+ T cells were isolated. Every participant took two doses of the BNT162b2 or mRNA-1273 vaccine. Prior SARS-CoV-2 infection was absent in the vaccine recipients, as shown by negative nucleocapsid antibodies. It was on days 3 and 7 that half the medium was replaced with IL-2 medium. These data come from a study of vaccination effects on CD4 cells after COVID-19. For the study at large: Using viral peptide pools, the ViraFEST assay grew out antigen-specific CD4+ T cells prior to sequencing. Study observations and caveats: Marked contraction was observed in infection-induced and vaccine-induced clones late after vaccination.

Trimming left V 6 bases short and J 4 bases short, with 25 bases between. Per the germline V gene, CDR1 is SNHLY and CDR2 is FYNNEI. The CDR3 spans 17 residues. The sequence came from a human donor who received a COVID-19 vaccine. Source: CD4+ T cells from PBMCs cultured without peptide, taken after COVID-19 vaccination. The genes are TRBV2 and TRBJ2-7; D gene ambiguous. The CDR3 here is CASSAWLAPKGRYEQYF. CDR3 sequence (DNA): TGTGCCAGCAGCGCCTGGTTGGCACCTAAGGGTCGATACGAGCAGTACTTC.